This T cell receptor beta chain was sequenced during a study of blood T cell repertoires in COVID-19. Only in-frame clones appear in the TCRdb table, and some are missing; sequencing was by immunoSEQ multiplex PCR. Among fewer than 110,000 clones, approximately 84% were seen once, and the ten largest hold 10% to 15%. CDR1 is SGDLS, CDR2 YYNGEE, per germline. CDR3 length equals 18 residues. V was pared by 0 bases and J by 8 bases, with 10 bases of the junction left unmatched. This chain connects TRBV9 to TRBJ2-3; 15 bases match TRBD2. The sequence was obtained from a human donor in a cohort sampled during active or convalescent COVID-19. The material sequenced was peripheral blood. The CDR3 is CASSVDLRTSGGAGTQYF. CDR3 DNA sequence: TGTGCCAGCAGCGTAGATTTGAGGACTAGCGGGGGGGCGGGTACGCAGTATTTT.